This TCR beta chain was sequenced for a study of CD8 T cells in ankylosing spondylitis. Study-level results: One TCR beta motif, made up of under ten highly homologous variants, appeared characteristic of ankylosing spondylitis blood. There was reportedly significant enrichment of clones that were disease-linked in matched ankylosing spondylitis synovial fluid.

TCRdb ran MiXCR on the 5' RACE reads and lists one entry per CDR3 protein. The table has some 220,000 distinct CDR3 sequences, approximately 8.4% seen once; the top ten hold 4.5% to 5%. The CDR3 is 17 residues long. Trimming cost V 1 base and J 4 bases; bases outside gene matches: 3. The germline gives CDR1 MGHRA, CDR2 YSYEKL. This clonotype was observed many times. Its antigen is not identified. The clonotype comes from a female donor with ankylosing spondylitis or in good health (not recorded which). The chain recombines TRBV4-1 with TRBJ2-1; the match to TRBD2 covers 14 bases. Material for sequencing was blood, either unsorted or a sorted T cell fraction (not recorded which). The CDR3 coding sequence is TGCGCCAGCAGCCAAGGACTAGCGGGAGGGGGTTACAATGAGCAGTTCTTC. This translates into CASSQGLAGGGYNEQFF.